These 28 T cell receptor beta chains share one sample of origin, sequenced in a study of CD8 T cells in Susac syndrome. When the RNA was reverse transcribed, random hexamers were used with an input of roughly 0.45 to 1 ug. TCRdb ran MiXCR on the immunoSEQ multiplex PCR reads and lists one entry per CDR3 protein. The profile shows about 140,000 distinct CDR3 sequences, approximately 95% of them singletons. Sequenced input: CD8+ T cells from PBMCs. These TCRs come from a human donor in good health.

The chain employs TRBV29-1 and TRBJ2-5; D is ambiguous. Trimming removed 6 bases at V and 0 bases at J, with 11 bases between. CDR1 and CDR2 from the germline V gene are SQVTM and ANQGSEA. The CDR3 is made up of 13 amino acids. The CDR3 coding sequence is TGCAGCGTAGTGACCATGTACCAAGAGACCCAGTACTTC. Translation: CSVVTMYQETQYF.

The chain combines TRBV4-2 with TRBJ2-7, with 11 bases fitting TRBD2. The CDR3 has 16 residues. Germline-derived CDR1 and CDR2 are LGHNA and YNFKEQ. Trimming removed 4 bases from V and 2 bases from J; junction bases left unmatched: 7. Here the CDR3 reads CASSPGATSGTYEQYF. The DNA of the CDR3 is TGTGCCAGCAGCCCTGGGGCGACTAGCGGGACCTACGAGCAGTACTTC.

V is TRBV27 and J is TRBJ2-7; D might be TRBD2 (6 bases). The CDR3 totals 14 residues. The V and J ends lost 8 bases and 2 bases respectively, with 16 bases between them. Germline CDR1 MNHEY, CDR2 SMNVEV (reference sequence). The CDR3 is CASAGGNPTYEQYF. The CDR3 DNA sequence: TGTGCCAGCGCTGGGGGGAACCCGACCTACGAGCAGTACTTC.

This sequence joins TRBV20-1 and TRBJ2-2, with a tentative D call TRBD1 (6 bases). Trimming pared 1 base from V and 2 bases from J, leaving 8 bases between. The CDR3 is made up of 14 amino acids. The germline CDR1 and CDR2 sequences are DFQATT and SNEGSKA (reference sequence). Here the CDR3 DNA reads TGCAGTGCTAGAGGACAGGACAACACCGGGGAGCTGTTTTTT. It encodes CSARGQDNTGELFF.

V usage is TRBV9 and J usage is TRBJ2-1; the D call may be TRBD1 or TRBD2 (5 bases each). V was trimmed by 3 bases and J by 9 bases, leaving 16 bases between them. The CDR3 length is 14 residues. Germline V CDR1 and CDR2: SGDLS, YYNGEE. The CDR3 DNA follows: TGTGCCAGCAGCGCCGGGACGGGGCTTAGTGAGCAGTTCTTC. It translates to CASSAGTGLSEQFF.

The genes are TRBV28 and TRBJ2-5, with 9 bases fitting TRBD1. V gave up 6 bases and J gave up 3 bases; unmatched junction bases: 11. Germline CDR1 reads MDHEN; CDR2 reads SYDVKM. The CDR3 is 16 residues long. CDR3 protein: CASSPGDRALEETQYF. For the CDR3, the DNA is TGTGCCAGCAGCCCCGGGGACAGGGCGTTGGAAGAGACCCAGTACTTC.

The chain uses TRBV27 and TRBJ1-5; unclear D gene. Trimming took off 2 bases at V and 3 bases at J, with 8 bases between the two ends. Germline-derived CDR1 and CDR2 are MNHEY and SMNVEV (reference sequence). This CDR3 comprises 14 residues. The CDR3: CASSLQKYNQPQHF. The CDR3 bases are TGTGCCAGCAGTTTACAGAAGTACAATCAGCCCCAGCATTTT.

The rearrangement joins TRBV5-1 to TRBJ2-1, with 9 bases matching TRBD2. The length of the CDR3 is 15 residues. V lost 6 bases to trimming and J lost 5 bases; unmatched junction nucleotides: 9. Looked up from germline, CDR1 is SGHRS and CDR2 is YFSETQ. The CDR3 spells CASKQSSGTNNEQFF. Here the CDR3 DNA reads TGCGCCAGCAAGCAGTCTAGCGGGACAAACAATGAGCAGTTCTTC.

V and J are TRBV4-3 and TRBJ1-2; a weak D match, TRBD1 (6 bases). The germline V gene has CDR1 LGHNA and CDR2 YSLEER. This CDR3 spans 15 amino acids. V lost 0 bases, J lost 4 bases, and 12 bases lay in between. CDR3 residues: CASSQDAGAPYGYTF. The DNA of the CDR3 is TGCGCCAGCAGCCAAGATGCGGGGGCCCCCTATGGCTACACCTTC.

This sequence joins TRBV30 and TRBJ1-5; TRBD1 is a possible D gene (5 bases). The CDR3 spans 14 residues. V was cut by 2 bases and J by 2 bases, with 10 bases left in between. Germline V gives CDR1 GTSNPN, CDR2 SVGIG (reference sequence). For the CDR3, the DNA is TGTGCCTGGAGTCCCGGGGCCGGCAATCAGCCCCAGCATTTT. The encoded protein is CAWSPGAGNQPQHF.

The chain is built from TRBV9 and TRBJ2-1; 12 bases line up with TRBD2. CDR3 length: 15 residues. Germline values: CDR1 SGDLS, CDR2 YYNGEE. With V trimmed by 1 base and J by 5 bases, 1 base remained unmatched. As DNA, the CDR3 is TGTGCCAGCAGCGTACGACTAGCGGGGGACAATGAGCAGTTCTTC. Its translation is CASSVRLAGDNEQFF.

The chain carries TRBV7-9 and TRBJ2-7; TRBD2 aligns across 8 bases. The CDR3 contains 15 residues. Germline V gene data show CDR1 as SEHNR and CDR2 as FQNEAQ (reference sequence). The J segment lost 1 base and the V segment lost 7 bases, leaving 9 bases of the junction unmatched. This chain's CDR3 is CASTPQGGGSYEQYF. The CDR3 bases are TGTGCCAGCACCCCCCAGGGCGGGGGGTCCTACGAGCAGTACTTC. The variable domain in full, with the rest retrieved from reference TRBV7-9 and TRBJ2-7, is DTGVSQNPRHKITKRGQNVTFRCDPISEHNRLYWYRQTLGQGPEFLTYFQNEAQLEKSRLLSDRFSAERPKGSFSTLEIQRTEQGDSAMYLCASTPQGGGSYEQYFGPGTRLTVT.

J is TRBJ2-3 and V is TRBV27; 7 bases align to TRBD2. V was clipped by 6 bases and J by 3 bases; unmatched bases: 9. The CDR3 consists of 15 residues. Looked up from germline, CDR1 is MNHEY and CDR2 is SMNVEV (reference sequence). The CDR3 coding sequence is TGTGCCAGCAGGGGCGGGAGCGCGGGTACAGATACGCAGTATTTT. Amino acid sequence: CASRGGSAGTDTQYF.

The V gene is TRBV7-2, the J gene TRBJ2-3, with TRBD1 matching over 7 bases. CDR1 SGHTA and CDR2 FQGNSA come from the germline V gene. V shed 4 bases, J shed 1 base, and the junction held 2 bases outside the gene matches. CDR3 length equals 14 residues. The CDR3 sequence: CASSYTGGTDTQYF. The CDR3 nucleotides read TGTGCCAGCAGCTATACAGGGGGCACAGATACGCAGTATTTT.

The V and J genes are TRBV29-1 and TRBJ2-7; 8 bases are a match to TRBD2. V was pared by 7 bases and J by 6 bases, with 11 bases of the junction left unmatched. The germline gives CDR1 SQVTM, CDR2 ANQGSEA. The CDR3 runs to 13 residues. The CDR3 protein is CSGQLAEGPEQYF. CDR3 bases: TGCAGCGGCCAACTAGCGGAAGGGCCCGAGCAGTACTTC.

The rearrangement uses TRBV4-3 and TRBJ2-7; D is unresolved. V lost 1 base to trimming and J lost 1 base, with 11 bases between them. Germline CDR1 is LGHNA and CDR2 is YSLEER. CDR3 size: 15 residues. The CDR3 DNA sequence: TGCGCCAGCAGCCAAGTCTTTAGGCGTTCCTACGAGCAGTACTTC. Its translation: CASSQVFRRSYEQYF.

This chain connects TRBV7-2 to TRBJ1-4; 8 bases fit TRBD1. V trimming: 5 bases; J trimming: 8 bases; junction bases outside the gene matches: 1. Germline-derived CDR1 and CDR2 are SGHTA and FQGNSA. CDR3 length equals 12 residues. For the CDR3, the DNA is TGTGCCAGCAGCCGGGACAGGGAAAAACTGTTTTTT. This codes for CASSRDREKLFF.

The V call is TRBV7-2, the J call TRBJ2-3; TRBD2 aligns across 12 bases. The CDR3 totals 15 residues. Germline V CDR1 and CDR2: SGHTA, FQGNSA. Trimming removed 8 bases from V and 4 bases from J; junction bases left unmatched: 7. The CDR3 DNA sequence: TGTGCCAGCCGACCTAGCGGGAGGGCCGCAGATACGCAGTATTTT. This gives the protein CASRPSGRAADTQYF.

The chain combines TRBV14 with TRBJ1-1; no definite D call. The CDR3 runs to 14 residues. V shed 0 bases and J shed 0 bases, with 5 bases lying between them. The germline V gene encodes CDR1 SGHDN and CDR2 FVKESK. The CDR3 bases are TGTGCCAGCAGCCAAGAGAAGTTGAACACTGAAGCTTTCTTT. Protein sequence: CASSQEKLNTEAFF.

V is TRBV28 and J is TRBJ2-7; 7 positions agree with TRBD2. Trimming removed 5 bases from V and 7 bases from J; junction bases left unmatched: 8. Germline lookup yields CDR1 MDHEN and CDR2 SYDVKM. There are 13 residues in the CDR3. CDR3 bases: TGTGCCAGCAGTCCGCGGGACTACGGAGAGCAGTACTTC. Amino acid sequence: CASSPRDYGEQYF.

This chain connects TRBV7-2 to TRBJ2-1; D gene unclear. V was trimmed by 1 base and J by 6 bases, leaving 7 bases between them. The CDR3 is 13 residues long. Germline V gives CDR1 SGHTA, CDR2 FQGNSA. The CDR3 loop reads CASSLVSFNEQFF. CDR3 sequence (DNA): TGTGCCAGCAGCTTAGTTAGCTTCAATGAGCAGTTCTTC.

This clonotype was seen a few times. This sequence joins TRBV5-8 and TRBJ2-7; 9 nucleotides line up with TRBD1. CDR3 length: 12 amino acids. Trimming removed 7 bases from V and 6 bases from J; junction bases left unmatched: 5. Looked up from germline, CDR1 is SGHTS and CDR2 is YDEGEE. This chain's CDR3 is CASDRGTGEQYF. The CDR3 nucleotides are TGTGCCAGCGACAGGGGGACGGGCGAGCAGTACTTC.

V usage is TRBV12-3 or TRBV12-4 and J usage is TRBJ2-1; 10 nucleotides line up with TRBD2. V gave up 3 bases and J gave up 7 bases; unmatched junction bases: 6. The CDR3 contains 15 residues. In DNA, the CDR3 is TGTGCCAGCAGTTTGCAGCGGGAGGGGCGGAATGAGCAGTTCTTC. Protein product: CASSLQREGRNEQFF.

This chain joins TRBV4-3 and TRBJ2-1; no reliable D call. V was trimmed by 1 base and J by 7 bases, leaving 8 bases between them. Germline values: CDR1 LGHNA, CDR2 YSLEER. The CDR3 runs to 13 residues. Here the CDR3 reads CASSQGLVNEQFF. The CDR3 DNA reads as TGCGCCAGCAGCCAAGGTCTAGTGAATGAGCAGTTCTTC.

The chain uses TRBV20-1 and TRBJ2-3, with 13 bases lining up with TRBD2. Looked up from germline, CDR1 is DFQATT and CDR2 is SNEGSKA (reference sequence). The CDR3 totals 14 residues. V gave up 6 bases and J gave up 4 bases; unmatched junction bases: 4. The CDR3 nucleotides are TGCAGTGCCCCGGGACTAGCGGGGTCAGATACGCAGTATTTT. Translated, it gives CSAPGLAGSDTQYF.

This rearrangement joins TRBV6-2 or TRBV6-3 to TRBJ2-1; D may be TRBD1 or TRBD2 (6 bases each). The germline V and J ends were trimmed by 11 bases and 3 bases, with 14 bases remaining between them. The CDR3 contains 13 residues. Germline loops: CDR1 MNHEY, CDR2 SVGEGT. CDR3 sequence reads: CAAAGHDYNEQFF. The CDR3 nucleotides are TGTGCCGCCGCGGGACACGACTACAATGAGCAGTTCTTC.

The chain has TRBV29-1 and TRBJ1-1, with 7 bases matching TRBD1. Germline CDR1 SQVTM, CDR2 ANQGSEA. With 3 bases clipped from V and 3 bases from J, the junction kept 10 bases outside the gene matches. The CDR3 length is 15 residues. The DNA of the CDR3 is TGCAGCGTTGAGGGCAGGGGGAACAAGTACACTGAAGCTTTCTTT. Its protein is CSVEGRGNKYTEAFF.

The V and J genes are TRBV7-9 and TRBJ2-7, with TRBD1 as a possible D gene (5 bases). The length of the CDR3 is 14 residues. Germline V gene data show CDR1 as SEHNR and CDR2 as FQNEAQ (reference sequence). The germline V and J ends were trimmed by 5 bases and 3 bases, with 14 bases remaining between them. In DNA form, the CDR3 reads TGTGCCAGCAGCCCAAAAGACAGCTACTACGAGCAGTACTTC. Its protein is CASSPKDSYYEQYF. The full variable domain, completed using reference TRBV7-9 and TRBJ2-7, is DTGVSQNPRHKITKRGQNVTFRCDPISEHNRLYWYRQTLGQGPEFLTYFQNEAQLEKSRLLSDRFSAERPKGSFSTLEIQRTEQGDSAMYLCASSPKDSYYEQYFGPGTRLTVT.